What follows are 29 T cell receptor beta chains derived from one specimen sequenced in a study of blood T cell repertoires in COVID-19. The table came from immunoSEQ multiplex PCR; TCRdb's copy has only in-frame clones and leaves some out. The sample lists about 300,000 clones; 90% were seen once. The specimen sequenced was PBMCs or T cells enriched from blood (not recorded which). These receptors all come from a woman between 18 and 29 years old with acute COVID-19.

The rearrangement uses TRBV5-6 and TRBJ2-1; 12 positions agree with TRBD2. V lost 0 bases, J lost 4 bases, and 5 bases stayed unmatched. CDR1 and CDR2 (germline): SGHDT, YYEEEE. The CDR3 is 17 amino acids. CDR3 coding DNA: TGTGCCAGCAGCTTGGAGGGACTAGCGGGCCCGTACAATGAGCAGTTCTTC. Translated: CASSLEGLAGPYNEQFF.

The CDR3 bases are TGTGCCAGCAGCGCGGGACAGGGGACTGAGCAGTTCTTC. Translation: CASSAGQGTEQFF. This rearrangement joins TRBV9 to TRBJ2-1, with 10 bases fitting TRBD1. CDR3 length equals 13 residues. Germline CDR1 reads SGDLS; CDR2 reads YYNGEE. V gave up 3 bases and J gave up 9 bases; unmatched junction bases: 3.

This chain connects TRBV18 to TRBJ1-1; 7 nucleotides agree with TRBD1. Looked up from germline, CDR1 is KGHSH and CDR2 is LQKENI. The V gene end was trimmed by 2 bases and the J gene end by 0 bases; junction bases not matched to a gene: 6. The CDR3 loop spans 16 amino acids. CDR3 loop: CASSPKGGDMNTEAFF. In DNA, the CDR3 is TGTGCCAGCTCACCAAAAGGGGGCGATATGAACACTGAAGCTTTCTTT.

The chain is built from TRBV5-1 and TRBJ2-7; possibly TRBD2 for D (6 bases). The length of the CDR3 is 16 residues. Germline loops: CDR1 SGHRS, CDR2 YFSETQ. The V and J ends lost 3 bases and 3 bases respectively, with 19 bases between them. The CDR3 protein is CASSWSSDVGLYEQYF. The CDR3 DNA is TGCGCCAGCAGCTGGTCTAGCGACGTGGGCCTCTACGAGCAGTACTTC.

The chain couples TRBV27 to TRBJ2-5, with 8 bases aligning to TRBD1. Germline lookup yields CDR1 MNHEY and CDR2 SMNVEV (reference sequence). The CDR3 loop spans 16 amino acids. Germline trimming cut 5 bases from V and 0 bases from J; bases unmatched to any gene: 8. DNA of the CDR3: TGTGCCAGCAGTCCGTCCCGGGACAGGTACCAAGAGACCCAGTACTTC. Its translation: CASSPSRDRYQETQYF.

The chain couples TRBV2 to TRBJ2-3; 7 bases agree with TRBD2. The germline gives CDR1 SNHLY, CDR2 FYNNEI. J gave up 4 bases and V 3 bases, and 7 bases lay outside the gene matches. The CDR3 covers 15 residues. The CDR3 region has the DNA TGTGCCAGCAGTGAGGCTAGCGGAGGGGCAGATACGCAGTATTTT. Translation gives CASSEASGGADTQYF.

This clone was seen just once. This chain joins TRBV27 and TRBJ2-1, with 8 bases fitting TRBD2. CDR3 length: 15 residues. V was pared by 4 bases and J by 9 bases, with 11 bases of the junction left unmatched. Germline CDR1 MNHEY, CDR2 SMNVEV (reference sequence). CDR3 region: CASSSAGASYGEQFF. The CDR3 DNA reads as TGTGCCAGCAGTTCAGCGGGAGCCTCCTATGGTGAGCAGTTCTTC.

The V call is TRBV6-2 or TRBV6-3, the J call TRBJ2-7; 9 nucleotides align to TRBD2. With V trimmed by 4 bases and J by 6 bases, 7 bases remained unmatched. Germline V gives CDR1 MNHEY, CDR2 SVGEGT. This CDR3 has 14 residues. The CDR3 sequence: CASSSGREGLEQYF. The CDR3 coding sequence is TGTGCCAGCAGTTCCGGGCGGGAGGGCCTCGAGCAGTACTTC.

The genes are TRBV6-2 or TRBV6-3 and TRBJ2-5, with 7 bases aligning to TRBD2. The germline gives CDR1 MNHEY, CDR2 SVGEGT. This CDR3 has 15 residues. V was clipped by 0 bases and J by 5 bases; unmatched bases: 6. The CDR3 loop is CASSYSTGGYETQYF. In nucleotides, the CDR3 is TGTGCCAGCAGTTACTCGACGGGAGGTTACGAGACCCAGTACTTC.

This clone appeared a few times. In the same sample, other DNA sequences code for this CDR3. The rearrangement uses TRBV5-1 and TRBJ2-5, with D uncertain. V dropped 0 bases and J dropped 5 bases, with 5 bases sitting between them. The CDR3 extends over 12 amino acids. Germline V gene sequence: CDR1 SGHRS, CDR2 YFSETQ. As DNA, the CDR3 is TGCGCCAGCAGCTTGGCCGGGGAGACCCAGTACTTC. Translation: CASSLAGETQYF.

The chain employs TRBV7-3 and TRBJ2-5; the D gene is possibly TRBD1 (6 bases). This CDR3 has 14 residues. The germline V gene encodes CDR1 SGHTA and CDR2 FQGTGA. Trimming stripped 5 bases from V and 4 bases from J, with 14 bases between. In DNA, the CDR3 is TGTGCCAGCAGCCCGGCTCCAGGGGTAGAGACCCAGTACTTC. Amino acids: CASSPAPGVETQYF.

The CDR3 loop is CASSGTGANQPQHF. The CDR3 DNA reads TGTGCCAGCAGTGGGACAGGGGCCAATCAGCCCCAGCATTTT. The chain joins TRBV25-1 to TRBJ1-5; 9 positions match TRBD1. This CDR3 spans 14 amino acids. The germline gives CDR1 MGHDK, CDR2 SYGVNS. Trimming cost V 4 bases and J 3 bases; bases outside gene matches: 1.

This chain links TRBV15 with TRBJ1-3; no definite D call. Trimming left V 0 bases short and J 2 bases short, with 11 bases between. The CDR3 consists of 16 residues. Germline loops: CDR1 LNHNV, CDR2 YYDKDF (reference sequence). The CDR3 coding sequence is TGTGCCACCAGCAGAGAAAGGGAGGGAGCTGGAAACACCATATATTTT. The encoded protein is CATSREREGAGNTIYF.

The gene calls are TRBV12-3 or TRBV12-4 and TRBJ2-1; no clear D gene. CDR3 length equals 13 residues. V lost 8 bases and J lost 2, with 10 bases in between. In nucleotides, the CDR3 is TGTGCCAGCGTCACGGGTCCCTACAATGAGCAGTTCTTC. This sequence encodes CASVTGPYNEQFF.

The chain combines TRBV28 with TRBJ1-6, with TRBD1 matching 9 bases. The CDR3 extends over 14 amino acids. Germline V gene data show CDR1 as MDHEN and CDR2 as SYDVKM. The V gene end was trimmed by 5 bases and the J gene end by 5 bases; junction bases not matched to a gene: 1. Written as DNA, the CDR3 is TGTGCCAGCAGTACAGGGGGCGATAATTCACCCCTCCACTTT. Translation gives CASSTGGDNSPLHF.

The table lists this clone with a count of one. V is TRBV9 and J is TRBJ1-1; maybe TRBD1 (6 bases). V was cut by 0 bases and J by 6 bases, with 12 bases left in between. Germline CDR1 reads SGDLS; CDR2 reads YYNGEE. CDR3 length equals 14 residues. The CDR3 sequence is CASSVAGVSPEAFF. The CDR3 nucleotides are TGTGCCAGCAGCGTAGCAGGGGTTTCTCCTGAAGCTTTCTTT.

The V gene is TRBV2, the J gene TRBJ1-2; 7 nucleotides line up with TRBD1. The V segment lost 2 bases and the J segment 3 bases; nucleotides outside the gene matches: 6. The CDR3 extends over 15 amino acids. Germline CDR1 SNHLY, CDR2 FYNNEI. The CDR3 nucleotides read TGTGCCAGCAGTGAACAAGGGGGCTCTGACTATGGCTACACCTTC. This codes for CASSEQGGSDYGYTF.

The chain employs TRBV11-3 and TRBJ2-7; 8 bases are shared with TRBD1. The ends lost 1 base at V and 5 bases at J; junction bases unmatched: 10. The germline gives CDR1 SGHNT, CDR2 YENEEA. The CDR3 extends over 16 amino acids. Here the CDR3 reads CASSLGRLTGENEQYF. In DNA form, the CDR3 reads TGTGCCAGCAGCTTAGGACGATTGACAGGGGAGAACGAGCAGTACTTC.

The chain couples TRBV9 to TRBJ1-1; 8 bases fit TRBD1. CDR1 is SGDLS and CDR2 is YYNGEE in the germline V gene. The junction had 2 bases not matched to a gene; V was cut back by 3 bases and J by 1 base. The CDR3 loop spans 14 amino acids. DNA for the CDR3: TGTGCCAGCAGCGGACAGGGGTCGAACACTGAAGCTTTCTTT. This codes for CASSGQGSNTEAFF.

The rearrangement uses TRBV28 and TRBJ1-5; 7 bases map to TRBD1. The CDR3 covers 12 residues. The germline CDR1 and CDR2 sequences are MDHEN and SYDVKM. V was pared by 6 bases and J by 5 bases, with 1 base of the junction left unmatched. As DNA, the CDR3 is TGTGCCAGCAGCGGACAGGATCAGCCCCAGCATTTT. It yields the protein CASSGQDQPQHF.

This sequence joins TRBV27 and TRBJ1-5; no clear D. Germline loops: CDR1 MNHEY, CDR2 SMNVEV (reference sequence). V gave up 3 bases and J gave up 2 bases, with 8 bases separating them. This CDR3 spans 14 amino acids. In DNA form, the CDR3 reads TGTGCCAGCAGTTTTTATCCGGGCAATCAGCCCCAGCATTTT. Translated: CASSFYPGNQPQHF.

The chain combines TRBV11-2 with TRBJ1-4; D may be TRBD1 (5 bases). This CDR3 is 15 amino acids long. Germline V CDR1 and CDR2: SGHAT, FQNNGV. Trimming left V 4 bases short and J 0 bases short, with 9 bases between. CDR3 amino acids: CASSSTGATNEKLFF. The CDR3 DNA sequence: TGTGCCAGCAGCTCTACAGGTGCAACTAATGAAAAACTGTTTTTT.

The chain uses TRBV7-2 and TRBJ1-2; maybe TRBD1 (6 bases). The CDR3 contains 15 residues. Germline CDR1 and CDR2: SGHTA and FQGNSA. The V end was cut by 5 bases, the J end by 6 bases, with 19 bases between. The CDR3 sequence: CASSRTGSPKDGYTF. In nucleotides, the CDR3 is TGTGCCAGCAGCCGTACAGGGAGCCCGAAGGATGGCTACACCTTC.

J is TRBJ2-2 and V is TRBV7-9, with D perhaps TRBD1 (6 bases). The CDR3 runs to 17 residues. V lost 6 bases to trimming and J lost 0 bases, with 17 bases between them. Germline V gene sequence: CDR1 SEHNR, CDR2 FQNEAQ (reference sequence). The CDR3 reads CASRDQGGGANTGELFF. For the CDR3, the DNA is TGTGCCAGCAGGGACCAAGGTGGGGGCGCGAACACCGGGGAGCTGTTTTTT.

The chain recombines TRBV27 with TRBJ2-1; D uncertain. Between the trimmed V and J ends, which lost 2 bases and 7 bases, there was a span of 9 bases. The V gene's germline CDR1 is MNHEY and CDR2 SMNVEV (reference sequence). The CDR3 totals 13 residues. CDR3: CASSLNMRNEQFF. The CDR3 DNA sequence: TGTGCCAGCAGTTTAAACATGAGGAATGAGCAGTTCTTC.

The chain combines TRBV3-1 (or the pseudogene TRBV3-2) with TRBJ1-1, with D possibly being TRBD1 (5 bases). The CDR3 sequence is 16 residues long. The germline gives CDR1 LGHDT, CDR2 YNNKEL (reference sequence). The V gene lost 0 bases and the J gene lost 3 bases, with 14 bases spanning the gap. The CDR3 DNA follows: TGTGCCAGCAGCCAAGATGGGGGGGTCCTCGACACTGAAGCTTTCTTT. Protein product: CASSQDGGVLDTEAFF.

V usage is TRBV5-6 and J usage is TRBJ2-5; TRBD1 matches 12 bases. The germline V gene has CDR1 SGHDT and CDR2 YYEEEE. Trimming took 3 bases from V and 5 from J; bases not matched to a gene: 5. The CDR3 is 15 amino acids. CDR3 in DNA: TGTGCCAGCAGCTCAAGGGACAGGGGGCTGGAGACCCAGTACTTC. This encodes CASSSRDRGLETQYF.

The J gene is TRBJ2-7, the V gene TRBV19; D uncertain. This CDR3 is built from 14 residues. The V gene lost 1 base and the J gene lost 0 bases, with 7 bases spanning the gap. Germline V gene sequence: CDR1 LNHDA, CDR2 SQIVND (reference sequence). CDR3: CASSIVWASYEQYF. For the CDR3, the DNA is TGTGCCAGTAGTATAGTCTGGGCCTCCTACGAGCAGTACTTC. Together with reference TRBV19 and TRBJ2-7, the CDR3 gives the full variable domain: DGGITQSPKYLFRKEGQNVTLSCEQNLNHDAMYWYRQDPGQGLRLIYYSQIVNDFQKGDIAEGYSVSREKKESFPLTVTSAQKNPTAFYLCASSIVWASYEQYFGPGTRLTVT.

The V and J genes are TRBV19 and TRBJ1-2; no definite D call. Trimming took 1 base from V and 4 from J, leaving 16 bases between them. There are 16 residues in the CDR3. Germline V gives CDR1 LNHDA, CDR2 SQIVND (reference sequence). For the CDR3, the DNA is TGTGCCAGTAGTATAGTTGCGTTGAATGCCTTCTATGGCTACACCTTC. Translated: CASSIVALNAFYGYTF.